The 28 T cell receptor beta chains below were found in one sample sequenced in a study of T cells after yellow fever vaccination. TCRdb redid the calling of the 5' RACE reads with MiXCR, one entry per CDR3 protein. Of approximately 250,000 distinct CDR3 sequences in the sample, about 5.2% were seen once. The source material was CD4+ T cells sorted from PBMCs, sampled on the day of the yellow fever booster vaccination. These receptor sequences come from a man in his late teens or twenties who received the YFV17D yellow fever vaccine.

In its sample, this clonotype was seen many times. The V gene is TRBV12-3 or TRBV12-4, the J gene TRBJ1-5; D uncertain. Trimming took off 6 bases at V and 4 bases at J, with 10 bases between the two ends. The CDR3 totals 13 residues. As DNA, the CDR3 is TGTGCCAGCAGACCTATGGTGAATCAGCCCCAGCATTTT. It specifies CASRPMVNQPQHF.

This clonotype was seen a handful of times. This chain joins TRBV5-1 and TRBJ2-2, with D perhaps assigned TRBD1 or TRBD2 (6 bases each). There are 14 residues in the CDR3. CDR1 and CDR2 (germline): SGHRS, YFSETQ. V was cut by 0 bases and J by 5 bases, with 8 bases left in between. DNA of the CDR3: TGCGCCAGCAGCTTGGCGGGGGCAACCGGGGAGCTGTTTTTT. Residues: CASSLAGATGELFF.

This clonotype was detected a few times. The chain recombines TRBV7-9 with TRBJ2-7; 7 positions agree with TRBD1. The germline V gene encodes CDR1 SEHNR and CDR2 FQNEAQ (reference sequence). The CDR3 length is 15 residues. V was clipped by 3 bases and J by 6 bases; unmatched bases: 11. Here the CDR3 reads CASSLRLRDRREQYV. The CDR3 region has the DNA TGTGCCAGCAGCTTGAGGCTCCGGGACAGACGCGAGCAGTACGTC.

In its sample, this clonotype was seen many times. V is TRBV5-1 and J is TRBJ2-1; D might be TRBD1 or TRBD2, each matching 5 bases. Germline V gene sequence: CDR1 SGHRS, CDR2 YFSETQ. CDR3 length: 15 residues. Deletions cut 4 bases from V and 5 bases from J, with 16 bases between. The CDR3, as DNA: TGCGCCAGCAGCGCGACGGGACGCAGAGACAATGAGCAGTTCTTC. As protein: CASSATGRRDNEQFF.

The chain links TRBV9 to TRBJ2-5; 10 bases are a match to TRBD2. V lost 0 bases, J lost 1 base, and 3 bases stayed unmatched. The CDR3 spans 16 residues. Germline V CDR1 and CDR2: SGDLS, YYNGEE. The DNA for the CDR3 is TGTGCCAGCAGCGTAGCTTCTAGCGGGGGCCAAGAGACCCAGTACTTC. Protein sequence: CASSVASSGGQETQYF.

This clonotype was counted at least ten times. The chain carries TRBV5-1 and TRBJ2-1, with D perhaps TRBD1 (6 bases). CDR3 length equals 15 residues. V was shortened by 4 bases and J by 3 bases, with 14 bases between the two germline ends. Germline values: CDR1 SGHRS, CDR2 YFSETQ. CDR3 sequence: CASSRTEDFYNEQFF. The CDR3 DNA reads as TGCGCCAGCAGCCGGACAGAAGACTTCTACAATGAGCAGTTCTTC.

This clonotype came up a few times. The chain uses TRBV12-3 or TRBV12-4 and TRBJ1-2, with D perhaps TRBD1 (5 bases). The V end lost 2 bases, the J end lost 2 bases, and 9 bases lay between the germline ends. The CDR3 runs to 14 residues. The CDR3 here is CASSLLRGNYGYTF. Here the CDR3 DNA reads TGTGCCAGCAGTTTACTTAGGGGCAACTATGGCTACACCTTC.

This clonotype showed up just a few times. The chain employs TRBV5-1 and TRBJ2-1; TRBD2 might be the D (6 bases). Trimming removed 0 bases from V and 7 bases from J, with 14 bases in between. Germline CDR1 reads SGHRS; CDR2 reads YFSETQ. CDR3 size: 15 residues. The CDR3 nucleotides are TGCGCCAGCAGCTTGGTGGGACTCCCGGAGAATGAGCAGTTCTTC. This translates into CASSLVGLPENEQFF.

The table lists this clonotype with many counts. The chain has TRBV5-1 and TRBJ2-2; the D gene is possibly TRBD2 (6 bases). The CDR3 covers 15 residues. Germline CDR1 and CDR2: SGHRS and YFSETQ. V dropped 1 base and J dropped 4 bases, with 11 bases sitting between them. The CDR3 reads CASSLQGAGTGELFF. The CDR3 DNA reads TGCGCCAGCAGCTTGCAGGGAGCGGGCACCGGGGAGCTGTTTTTT. Full variable domain (missing parts from reference TRBV5-1 and TRBJ2-2): KAGVTQTPRYLIKTRGQQVTLSCSPISGHRSVSWYQQTPGQGLQFLFEYFSETQRNKGNFPGRFSGRQFSNSRSEMNVSTLELGDSALYLCASSLQGAGTGELFFGEGSRLTVL.

This clonotype was found a few times. The J gene is TRBJ1-1, the V gene TRBV11-2; D not resolved. Germline loops: CDR1 SGHAT, CDR2 FQNNGV. V gave up 0 bases and J gave up 5 bases, with 7 bases separating them. This CDR3 has 13 residues. CDR3 loop: CASSLEPGTEAFF. CDR3 sequence (DNA): TGTGCCAGCAGCTTAGAGCCGGGAACTGAAGCTTTCTTT.

This clonotype was observed at least ten times. The rearrangement uses TRBV4-2 and TRBJ1-2, with D possibly TRBD1 on 5 matching bases. In germline, CDR1 is LGHNA, CDR2 YNFKEQ. The CDR3 spans 13 residues. Between the trimmed V and J ends, which lost 2 bases and 6 bases, there was a span of 10 bases. The CDR3 protein is CASSQRLTDGYTF. In DNA form, the CDR3 reads TGTGCCAGCAGCCAAAGGCTGACAGATGGCTACACCTTC.

This clonotype was observed many times. The chain combines TRBV7-9 with TRBJ2-2, with D unresolved. The germline V gene encodes CDR1 SEHNR and CDR2 FQNEAQ (reference sequence). Deletions cut 3 bases from V and 8 bases from J, with 13 bases between. The CDR3 is 14 residues long. CDR3 coding DNA: TGTGCCAGCAGCTTCCTACTTGCTGGAGGGGAGCTGTTTTTT. Translated: CASSFLLAGGELFF.

This clonotype was found a few times. The chain uses TRBV19 and TRBJ2-7; D ambiguous. The CDR3 contains 12 residues. The V gene lost 0 bases and the J gene lost 3 bases, with 3 bases spanning the gap. Germline CDR1 is LNHDA and CDR2 is SQIVND (reference sequence). CDR3 coding DNA: TGTGCCAGTAGTATAGACGGCTACGAGCAGTACTTC. Encoded protein: CASSIDGYEQYF.

This clonotype was detected many times. The chain joins TRBV12-3 or TRBV12-4 to TRBJ1-1, with a possible D match to TRBD1 (6 bases). The CDR3 contains 14 residues. V lost 2 bases and J 2 bases, leaving 9 bases between the germline ends. CDR3 protein: CASSLTGKNTEAFF. The CDR3 DNA sequence: TGTGCCAGCAGTTTAACAGGGAAAAACACTGAAGCTTTCTTT.

J is TRBJ2-3 and V is TRBV7-2; TRBD2 aligns across 10 bases. J lost 5 bases, V lost 5 bases, and 7 bases had no gene match. Germline CDR1 and CDR2: SGHTA and FQGNSA. The CDR3 is 15 amino acids. The CDR3 coding sequence is TGTGCCAGCAGCGGAAGCGGGGGGGCCGTAGATACGCAGTATTTT. Protein sequence: CASSGSGGAVDTQYF.

V usage is TRBV18 and J usage is TRBJ1-2; D is unclear. The germline V gene has CDR1 KGHSH and CDR2 LQKENI. Trimming left V 4 bases short and J 6 bases short, with 12 bases between. The CDR3 totals 13 residues. The CDR3 is CASSREGSDGYTF. The DNA for the CDR3 is TGTGCCAGCTCACGGGAGGGTTCGGATGGCTACACCTTC.

There are many counts of this clonotype. The CDR3 spells CASSLMGTGELFF. In DNA form, the CDR3 reads TGTGCCAGCAGTTTAATGGGTACCGGGGAGCTGTTTTTT. The V and J genes are TRBV12-3 or TRBV12-4 and TRBJ2-2; D ambiguous. There are 13 residues in the CDR3. Trimming stripped 2 bases from V and 5 bases from J, with 6 bases between.

At least ten counts were recorded for this clonotype. The V gene is TRBV29-1, the J gene TRBJ2-5; a weak D match, TRBD1 (5 bases). The CDR3 totals 12 residues. V was trimmed by 7 bases and J by 3 bases, leaving 12 bases between them. Per the germline V gene, CDR1 is SQVTM and CDR2 is ANQGSEA. This CDR3 reads CSAAGPEETQYF. Here the CDR3 DNA reads TGCAGCGCGGCAGGGCCCGAAGAGACCCAGTACTTC.

In this sample, this clonotype turned up once. This sequence joins TRBV6-5 and TRBJ1-1; D not resolved. In germline, CDR1 is MNHEY, CDR2 SVGAGI. CDR3 length: 16 amino acids. V lost 0 bases to trimming and J lost 0 bases, with 11 bases between them. The DNA of the CDR3 is TGTGCCAGCAGTTACTCCAGTTACCCCATGAACACTGAAGCTTTCTTT. Translation: CASSYSSYPMNTEAFF.

This clonotype was counted between two and nine times. The gene calls are TRBV24-1 and TRBJ2-7; D is unclear. Germline V lookup: CDR1 KGHDR, CDR2 SFDVKD. V was pared by 3 bases and J by 0 bases, with 5 bases between. This CDR3 region has 13 residues. The CDR3 nucleotides are TGTGCCACCAGTGATAAAAACTCCTACGAGCAGTACTTC. Protein: CATSDKNSYEQYF.

Turning to this clonotype: With a much larger clone just one base away, this may be a read error. The chain links TRBV12-3 or TRBV12-4 to TRBJ2-2; 8 bases are a match to TRBD2. The CDR3 is made up of 15 amino acids. DNA of the CDR3: TGTTCCAGCAGTCCGGGGGGGACTCATACCGGGGAGCTGTTTTTT. Translating gives CSSSPGGTHTGELFF.

The sample holds a few counts of this clonotype. The V call is TRBV6-5, the J call TRBJ1-1, with D unresolved. Germline loops: CDR1 MNHEY, CDR2 SVGAGI. Trimming cost V 6 bases and J 4 bases, with 15 bases left between them. The CDR3 totals 14 residues. The CDR3 bases are TGTGCCAGCAGCTCTTACCTTCCAACCACTGAAGCTTTCTTT. Translating gives CASSSYLPTTEAFF.

This clonotype was counted at least ten times. The chain recombines TRBV12-3 or TRBV12-4 with TRBJ2-3, with 15 positions matching TRBD2. The junction had 5 bases not matched to a gene; V was cut back by 5 bases and J by 8 bases. CDR3 length: 15 residues. CDR3 bases: TGTGCCAGCAGTCCCGGACTAGCGGGGGGGGTTACGCAGTATTTT. Translating it yields CASSPGLAGGVTQYF.

This clonotype appeared many times. V is TRBV20-1 and J is TRBJ1-2, with 10 bases fitting TRBD1. Germline-derived CDR1 and CDR2 are DFQATT and SNEGSKA (reference sequence). The junction had 7 bases not matched to a gene; V was cut back by 1 base and J by 2 bases. CDR3 size: 16 residues. In DNA, the CDR3 is TGCAGTGCTAGAGGGGGACAGGGGTGGTACAACTATGGCTACACCTTC. Translated: CSARGGQGWYNYGYTF.

This clonotype was seen at least ten times. The chain's CDR3 is CASRTRDSYGYTF. The CDR3 region has the DNA TGTGCCAGCAGGACACGGGACAGCTATGGCTACACCTTC. The chain couples TRBV7-2 to TRBJ1-2, with 7 bases lining up with TRBD1. The CDR3 spans 13 residues. The V segment lost 6 bases and the J segment 4 bases; nucleotides outside the gene matches: 5. Germline-derived CDR1 and CDR2 are SGHTA and FQGNSA.

This clonotype was counted ten times or more. CDR3 region: CASSLGGAGNYGYTF. The CDR3 DNA reads TGTGCCAGCAGTTTGGGGGGCGCGGGTAACTATGGCTACACCTTC. The J gene is TRBJ1-2, the V gene TRBV27, with D possibly being TRBD1 (6 bases). Looked up from germline, CDR1 is MNHEY and CDR2 is SMNVEV (reference sequence). V was cut by 3 bases and J by 1 base, with 12 bases left in between. The CDR3 loop spans 15 amino acids.

This clonotype has more than one count but fewer than ten. The chain recombines TRBV6-5 with TRBJ2-6; TRBD1 might be the D (6 bases). CDR3 length: 17 residues. V dropped 6 bases and J dropped 2 bases, with 17 bases sitting between them. Germline-derived CDR1 and CDR2 are MNHEY and SVGAGI. CDR3 amino acids: CASSRKSGGTGANVLTF. The DNA for the CDR3 is TGTGCCAGCAGCCGGAAGAGTGGGGGCACTGGGGCCAACGTCCTGACTTTC.

This clonotype was seen a handful of times. This chain uses TRBV9 with TRBJ2-7, with D unclear. Germline loops: CDR1 SGDLS, CDR2 YYNGEE. The length of the CDR3 is 15 residues. The V end lost 0 bases, the J end lost 3 bases, and 13 bases lay between the germline ends. CDR3 residues: CASSVEATPYYEQYF. CDR3 nucleotide sequence: TGTGCCAGCAGCGTAGAGGCTACCCCCTACTACGAGCAGTACTTC.